One sample yielded the 29 T cell receptor beta chains listed below, sequenced in a study of spatial heterogeneity in lung cancer. The time point was: sample taken at primary tumor resection. TCRdb independently ran MiXCR on the 5' RACE reads; one entry per CDR3 protein. The sample lists just under 95,000 distinct CDR3 sequences; about an eighth were seen once. This specimen was PBMCs, taken at surgery. These receptor sequences come from a male donor with early-stage non-small cell lung cancer.

In its sample, this clonotype was seen a few times. The chain combines TRBV12-3 or TRBV12-4 with TRBJ2-2; D may be TRBD1 or TRBD2 (5 bases each). The CDR3 loop spans 15 amino acids. V was shortened by 3 bases and J by 5 bases, with 13 bases between the two germline ends. Here the CDR3 reads CASSFPLAGTGELFF. DNA for the CDR3: TGTGCCAGCAGTTTCCCCCTAGCAGGGACCGGGGAGCTGTTTTTT.

This clonotype was detected only a few times. This chain joins TRBV12-3 or TRBV12-4 and TRBJ2-7, with 10 bases fitting TRBD1. CDR3 length: 15 amino acids. V shed 5 bases, J shed 6 bases, and the junction held 10 bases outside the gene matches. The CDR3 region is CASSPLPRTGGEQYF. The CDR3 DNA sequence: TGTGCCAGCAGTCCCCTCCCCCGGACAGGGGGCGAGCAGTACTTC.

This clonotype was found many times. The rearrangement uses TRBV7-2 and TRBJ2-6; D gene unclear. The CDR3 consists of 15 residues. With 3 bases removed from V and 0 bases from J, the gap between germline ends came to 6 bases. The germline V gene encodes CDR1 SGHTA and CDR2 FQGNSA. The CDR3 DNA reads as TGTGCCAGCAGCTTGGCAAGCTCTGGGGCCAACGTCCTGACTTTC. As protein: CASSLASSGANVLTF.

The genes are TRBV2 and TRBJ2-6; 7 nucleotides match TRBD1. J was trimmed by 2 bases and V by 4 bases; bases with no gene match: 2. The CDR3 has 15 residues. Germline-derived CDR1 and CDR2 are SNHLY and FYNNEI. In nucleotides, the CDR3 is TGTGCCAGCAGTGGGGGGACAGCTGGGGCCAACGTCCTGACTTTC. It specifies CASSGGTAGANVLTF.

This sequence joins TRBV7-2 and TRBJ2-1, with 7 positions matching TRBD2. Germline loops: CDR1 SGHTA, CDR2 FQGNSA. With V trimmed by 7 bases and J by 6 bases, 9 bases remained unmatched. The CDR3 sequence is 14 residues long. CDR3 sequence reads: CASTSGGESNEQFF. The CDR3 DNA reads as TGTGCCAGCACATCTGGGGGGGAAAGCAATGAGCAGTTCTTC.

This clonotype appeared a few times. The chain has TRBV6-6 and TRBJ2-2; 12 nucleotides agree with TRBD1. CDR1 MNHNY and CDR2 SVGAGI come from the germline V gene (reference sequence). V dropped 5 bases and J dropped 2; count of bases not matched to a gene: 6. The CDR3 covers 17 residues. As DNA, the CDR3 is TGTGCCAGCAGTGGCCGGGACAGGGGGCGAAACACCGGGGAGCTGTTTTTT. Protein product: CASSGRDRGRNTGELFF.

A few counts support this clonotype. The V gene is TRBV6-2 or TRBV6-3, the J gene TRBJ1-5; the match to TRBD1 covers 12 bases. After removal of 8 bases from V and 4 bases from J, the junction contained 6 bases not matched to a gene. Germline V gene lookup returns CDR1 MNHEY and CDR2 SVGEGT. The length of the CDR3 is 15 residues. The DNA of the CDR3 is TGTGCCAGCGGGGACAGGGGGCTGGGTAATCAGCCCCAGCATTTT. Amino acid sequence: CASGDRGLGNQPQHF.

The chain recombines TRBV7-2 with TRBJ2-3; D is tentatively TRBD1 or TRBD2 (6 bases each). The germline V and J ends were trimmed by 5 bases and 6 bases, with 15 bases remaining between them. The length of the CDR3 is 14 residues. Germline CDR1 reads SGHTA; CDR2 reads FQGNSA. The CDR3 region has the DNA TGTGCCAGCAGCCCGACGGGGGCGGGCGATACGCAGTATTTT. This codes for CASSPTGAGDTQYF.

This clonotype was observed a handful of times. The V call is TRBV18, the J call TRBJ1-5; D is unresolved. The germline CDR1 and CDR2 sequences are KGHSH and LQKENI. The V end was cut by 3 bases, the J end by 7 bases, with 16 bases between. This CDR3 has 15 amino acids. CDR3 sequence reads: CASSPSAGIGQPQHF. CDR3 nucleotides: TGTGCCAGCTCACCGAGTGCCGGGATCGGCCAGCCCCAGCATTTT.

The chain employs TRBV11-2 and TRBJ1-1; unclear D gene. The CDR3 covers 17 residues. Looked up from germline, CDR1 is SGHAT and CDR2 is FQNNGV. The V end was cut by 1 base, the J end by 1 base, with 16 bases between. The CDR3 loop reads CASSLVLTDISNTEAFF. The CDR3 nucleotides read TGTGCCAGCAGCTTAGTACTAACAGATATATCGAACACTGAAGCTTTCTTT.

This rearrangement joins TRBV4-3 to TRBJ2-5; D is unclear. V was clipped by 0 bases and J by 9 bases, with 14 bases between them. The CDR3 spans 14 residues. CDR1 and CDR2 from the germline V gene are LGHNA and YSLEER. CDR3 bases: TGCGCCAGCAGCCAAGATAGGTGGACCAGCGCCCAGTACTTC. Translation: CASSQDRWTSAQYF.

This chain uses TRBV24-1 with TRBJ2-1; D possibly corresponds to TRBD2 (7 bases). Between the trimmed V and J ends, which lost 3 bases and 8 bases, there was a span of 22 bases. This CDR3 contains 17 residues. Germline V gene data show CDR1 as KGHDR and CDR2 as SFDVKD. CDR3 residues: CATSDPLRGGGMDEQFF. The DNA of the CDR3 is TGTGCCACCAGTGATCCGCTACGCGGGGGCGGGATGGATGAGCAGTTCTTC.

This clonotype came up a few times. The rearrangement links TRBV18 to TRBJ2-2, with no clear D. Deletions cut 3 bases from V and 7 bases from J, with 15 bases between. The CDR3 spans 15 residues. Germline V gene data show CDR1 as KGHSH and CDR2 as LQKENI. For the CDR3, the DNA is TGTGCCAGCTCACCTATAGCCGCTGTTGGCGGGGAGCTGTTTTTT. The encoded protein is CASSPIAAVGGELFF. Together with reference TRBV18 and TRBJ2-2, the CDR3 gives the full variable domain: NAGVMQNPRHLVRRRGQEARLRCSPMKGHSHVYWYRQLPEEGLKFMVYLQKENIIDESGMPKERFSAEFPKEGPSILRIQQVVRGDSAAYFCASSPIAAVGGELFFGEGSRLTVL.

This clonotype has just a few counts. The J gene is TRBJ2-5, the V gene TRBV2, with D unresolved. Germline V gene data show CDR1 as SNHLY and CDR2 as FYNNEI. The length of the CDR3 is 16 residues. V lost 6 bases and J lost 0, with 17 bases in between. CDR3 bases: TGTGCCAGCAGGATCAAAAAGGCCCCGTACCAAGAGACCCAGTACTTC. This encodes CASRIKKAPYQETQYF.

This clonotype showed up just a few times. V usage is TRBV28 and J usage is TRBJ2-7, with 8 bases aligning to TRBD2. The V segment lost 7 bases and the J segment 4 bases; nucleotides outside the gene matches: 6. The CDR3 totals 13 residues. Per the germline V gene, CDR1 is MDHEN and CDR2 is SYDVKM. CDR3 protein: CASIPGLGYEQYF. CDR3 bases: TGTGCCAGCATCCCGGGACTAGGGTACGAGCAGTACTTC. The whole variable domain, remainder taken from reference TRBV28 and TRBJ2-7, is DVKVTQSSRYLVKRTGEKVFLECVQDMDHENMFWYRQDPGLGLRLIYFSYDVKMKEKGDIPEGYSVSREKKERFSLILESASTNQTSMYLCASIPGLGYEQYFGPGTRLTVT.

This clonotype was seen a handful of times. The chain carries TRBV20-1 and TRBJ2-3; TRBD2 might be the D (5 bases). From germline, CDR1 is DFQATT and CDR2 SNEGSKA (reference sequence). The CDR3 spans 12 residues. With 6 bases removed from V and 5 bases from J, the gap between germline ends came to 12 bases. The CDR3 spells CSALLSGDTQYF. CDR3 sequence (DNA): TGCAGTGCCCTCTTAAGCGGAGATACGCAGTATTTT.

The V and J genes are TRBV20-1 and TRBJ1-1; tentatively, D is TRBD1 (5 bases). The CDR3 covers 17 residues. Germline V gives CDR1 DFQATT, CDR2 SNEGSKA (reference sequence). V was pared by 1 base and J by 0 bases, with 18 bases between. In DNA, the CDR3 is TGCAGTGCTAGAGTATTTGGGGCCCCCTACTTGAACACTGAAGCTTTCTTT. Its translation is CSARVFGAPYLNTEAFF.

This clonotype has only a few counts. The gene calls are TRBV20-1 and TRBJ1-4; D may be TRBD1 (5 bases). The CDR3 is 13 residues long. Per germline, CDR1 DFQATT and CDR2 SNEGSKA (reference sequence). The CDR3 loop reads CSPVAGGGEKLFF. CDR3 DNA: TGCAGCCCTGTGGCAGGTGGGGGGGAAAAACTGTTTTTT.

Many counts were recorded for this clonotype. The V gene is TRBV12-3 or TRBV12-4, the J gene TRBJ2-3, with TRBD2 matching over 9 bases. The CDR3 contains 15 residues. J lost 1 base, V lost 3 bases, and 2 bases had no gene match. CDR3 bases: TGTGCCAGCAGTTTGACTAGCGGCCGCACAGATACGCAGTATTTT. Protein: CASSLTSGRTDTQYF.

This clonotype was observed a few times. This chain connects TRBV4-3 to TRBJ2-3, with 10 bases fitting TRBD2. This CDR3 has 15 amino acids. Germline CDR1 and CDR2: LGHNA and YSLEER. V trimming: 5 bases; J trimming: 3 bases; junction bases outside the gene matches: 5. CDR3 sequence: CASSEAGGWTDTQYF. In DNA form, the CDR3 reads TGCGCCAGCAGCGAAGCGGGGGGGTGGACAGATACGCAGTATTTT.

The sample holds many counts of this clonotype. The chain recombines TRBV30 with TRBJ2-7; 7 bases fit TRBD2. This CDR3 spans 14 amino acids. V lost 4 bases, J lost 2 bases, and 8 bases stayed unmatched. Per germline, CDR1 GTSNPN and CDR2 SVGIG (reference sequence). The CDR3 DNA reads as TGTGCCTGGAAATCCTGGGGGGGAGCCTACGAGCAGTACTTC. It codes for CAWKSWGGAYEQYF.

This clonotype was picked up many times. The V and J genes are TRBV5-4 and TRBJ1-2; D call uncertain. CDR1 SGHNT and CDR2 YYREEE come from the germline V gene (reference sequence). V was clipped by 0 bases and J by 3 bases, with 15 bases between them. The CDR3 runs to 16 residues. CDR3 DNA sequence: TGTGCCAGCAGCTTGGACCCAACAATGGTGGACTATGGCTACACCTTC. It codes for CASSLDPTMVDYGYTF. Supplemented by reference TRBV5-4 and TRBJ1-2, the full variable domain reads ETGVTQSPTHLIKTRGQQVTLRCSSQSGHNTVSWYQQALGQGPQFIFQYYREEENGRGNFPPRFSGLQFPNYSSELNVNALELDDSALYLCASSLDPTMVDYGYTFGSGTRLTVV.

The chain couples TRBV21-1 to TRBJ2-2; no DNA check was done on the table's D call, TRBD1. TRBV21-1 is a known pseudogene. The CDR3 spans 16 residues. The CDR3 sequence: CASSTYPGQTTGELFF. The DNA of the CDR3 is TGTGCCAGCAGCACTTATCCGGGACAGACCACCGGGGAGCTGTTTTTT.

Ten or more counts support this clonotype. The chain is built from TRBV19 and TRBJ2-1; 10 nucleotides align to TRBD2. CDR3 size: 16 residues. With V trimmed by 8 bases and J by 9 bases, 16 bases remained unmatched. Germline CDR1 reads LNHDA; CDR2 reads SQIVND (reference sequence). CDR3 sequence: CASGSGGLAGASEQFF. Written as DNA, the CDR3 is TGTGCCAGTGGGTCTGGAGGGCTAGCGGGAGCGAGTGAGCAGTTCTTC.

The V and J genes are TRBV7-3 and TRBJ2-2; D is possibly TRBD1 or TRBD2 (5 bases each). The CDR3 has 16 amino acids. Germline V gives CDR1 SGHTA, CDR2 FQGTGA. V was shortened by 4 bases and J by 5 bases, with 17 bases between the two germline ends. The CDR3 loop is CASSSRRPGQTGELFF. DNA for the CDR3: TGTGCCAGCAGCTCACGACGACCGGGGCAGACCGGGGAGCTGTTTTTT.

This clonotype was found a few times. The CDR3 here is CASSIQGARQPQHF. The DNA for the CDR3 is TGTGCCAGCAGCATACAGGGGGCGCGGCAGCCCCAGCATTTT. This rearrangement joins TRBV3-1 to TRBJ1-5; the match to TRBD1 covers 9 bases. V lost 5 bases and J lost 7; bases outside the gene matches: 6. This CDR3 region has 14 residues. The germline V gene has CDR1 LGHDT and CDR2 YNNKEL (reference sequence).

This clonotype occurred many times. J is TRBJ1-1 and V is TRBV28; possible D gene TRBD1, 6 bases. Germline values: CDR1 MDHEN, CDR2 SYDVKM. CDR3 length equals 14 residues. V gave up 4 bases and J gave up 7 bases, with 16 bases separating them. Written as DNA, the CDR3 is TGTGCCAGCAGTTCTCCCCAGGGGAGGGGTGAAGCTTTCTTT. Its translation: CASSSPQGRGEAFF.

Sample share makes this clonotype medium-sized. The chain has TRBV5-6 and TRBJ1-2, with D perhaps matching TRBD1 (5 bases). The ends were cut back, 0 bases at V and 6 bases at J, with 12 bases in the middle. Germline CDR1 reads SGHDT; CDR2 reads YYEEEE. The length of the CDR3 is 14 residues. Here the CDR3 DNA reads TGTGCCAGCAGCTTGGAGGGACGGTCGGATGGCTACACCTTC. Its protein is CASSLEGRSDGYTF.

In its sample, this clonotype was seen a few times. The chain has TRBV12-3 or TRBV12-4 and TRBJ1-6, with D unclear. The CDR3 consists of 14 residues. V was cut by 5 bases and J by 0 bases, with 5 bases left in between. Written as DNA, the CDR3 is TGTGCCAGCAGTCCGGGCTCCTATAATTCACCCCTCCACTTT. This encodes CASSPGSYNSPLHF.